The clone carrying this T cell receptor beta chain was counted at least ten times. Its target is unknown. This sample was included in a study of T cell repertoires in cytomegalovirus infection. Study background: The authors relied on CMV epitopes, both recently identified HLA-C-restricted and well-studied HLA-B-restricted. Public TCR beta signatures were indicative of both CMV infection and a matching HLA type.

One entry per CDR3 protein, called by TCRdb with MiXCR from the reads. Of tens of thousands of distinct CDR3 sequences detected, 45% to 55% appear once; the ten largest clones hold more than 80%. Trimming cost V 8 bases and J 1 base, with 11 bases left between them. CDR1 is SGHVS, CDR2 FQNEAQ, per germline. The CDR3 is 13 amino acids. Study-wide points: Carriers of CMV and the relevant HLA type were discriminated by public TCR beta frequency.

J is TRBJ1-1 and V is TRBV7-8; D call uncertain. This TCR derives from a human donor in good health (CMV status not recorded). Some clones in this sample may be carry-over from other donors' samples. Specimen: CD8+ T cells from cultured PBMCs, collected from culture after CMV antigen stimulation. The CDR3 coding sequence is TGTGCCAGCCTCGAGGTGAGGAACACTGAAGCTTTCTTT. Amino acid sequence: CASLEVRNTEAFF.